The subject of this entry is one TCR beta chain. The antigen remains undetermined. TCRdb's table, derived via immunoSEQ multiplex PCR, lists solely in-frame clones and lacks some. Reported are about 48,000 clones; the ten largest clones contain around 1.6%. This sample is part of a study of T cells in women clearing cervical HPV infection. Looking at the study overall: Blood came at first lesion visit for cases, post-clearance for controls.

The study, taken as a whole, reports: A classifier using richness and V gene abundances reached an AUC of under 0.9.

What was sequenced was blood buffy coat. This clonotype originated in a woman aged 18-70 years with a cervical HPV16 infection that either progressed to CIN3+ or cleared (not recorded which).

CDR3 sequence: CASSPQGLVSDEQYF. The sequenced part of the CDR3 DNA is TGTGCCAGCAGTCCTCAGGGACTAGTATCCGACGAG. This chain joins TRBV12-3 or TRBV12-4 and TRBJ2-7; 8 positions match TRBD2. The read stops 3 residues short of the end of the CDR3; the missing end is completed from the germline J gene. Unmatched junction bases numbered 11, after V lost 5 bases and J lost 5 bases. This CDR3 comprises 15 residues.